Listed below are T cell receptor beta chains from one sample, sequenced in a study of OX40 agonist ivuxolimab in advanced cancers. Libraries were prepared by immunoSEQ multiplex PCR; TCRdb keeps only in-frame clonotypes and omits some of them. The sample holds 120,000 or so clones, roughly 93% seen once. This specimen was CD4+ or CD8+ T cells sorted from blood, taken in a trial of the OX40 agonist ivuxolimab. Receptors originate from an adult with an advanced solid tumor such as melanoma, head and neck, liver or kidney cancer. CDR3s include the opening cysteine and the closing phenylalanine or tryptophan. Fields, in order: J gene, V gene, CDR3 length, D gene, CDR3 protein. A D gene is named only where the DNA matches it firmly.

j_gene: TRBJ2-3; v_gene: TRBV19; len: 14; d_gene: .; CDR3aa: CASRIDWTADTQYF
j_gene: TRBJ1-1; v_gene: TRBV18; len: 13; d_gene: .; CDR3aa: CASSEQEGTEAFF
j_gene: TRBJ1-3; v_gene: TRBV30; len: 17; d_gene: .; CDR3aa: CAWSPGPTAYSGNTIYF
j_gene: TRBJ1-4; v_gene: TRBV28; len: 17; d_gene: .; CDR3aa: CASSSNYWGSTNEKLFF
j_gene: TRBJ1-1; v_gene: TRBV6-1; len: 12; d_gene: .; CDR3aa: CASSEVGAEAFF
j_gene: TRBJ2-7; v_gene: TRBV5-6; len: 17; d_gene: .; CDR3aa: CASSLDRGSRSSYEQYF
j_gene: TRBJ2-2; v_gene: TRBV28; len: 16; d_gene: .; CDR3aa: CASSSPGAPRSGELFF
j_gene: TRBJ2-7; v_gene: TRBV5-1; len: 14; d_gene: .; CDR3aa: CASSPDRSAYEQYF
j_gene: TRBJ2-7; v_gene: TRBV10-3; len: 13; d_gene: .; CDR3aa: CATSRDTRDEQYF
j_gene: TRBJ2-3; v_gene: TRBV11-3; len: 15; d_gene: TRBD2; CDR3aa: CASSLALAGVNTQYF
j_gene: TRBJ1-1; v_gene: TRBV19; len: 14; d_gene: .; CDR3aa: CASSLTGVNTEAFF
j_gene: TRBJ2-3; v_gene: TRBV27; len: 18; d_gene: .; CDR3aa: CASSVSAPRTLRTDTQYF
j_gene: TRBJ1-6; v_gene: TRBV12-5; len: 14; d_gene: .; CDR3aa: CASVSQGGHSPLHF
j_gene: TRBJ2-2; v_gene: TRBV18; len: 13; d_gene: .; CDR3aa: CASSPLNTGELFF
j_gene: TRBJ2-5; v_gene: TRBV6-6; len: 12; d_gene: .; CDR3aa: CASSYRGETQYF
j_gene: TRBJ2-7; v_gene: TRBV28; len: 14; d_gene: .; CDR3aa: CAHQRPGTGNEQYF
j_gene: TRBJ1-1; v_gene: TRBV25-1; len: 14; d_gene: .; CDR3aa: CASRIRTEGTEAFF
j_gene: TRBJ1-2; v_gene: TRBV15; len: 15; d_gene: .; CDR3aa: CATSRERGSGYGYTF
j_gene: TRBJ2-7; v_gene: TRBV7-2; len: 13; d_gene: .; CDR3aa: CASSPPGSYEQYF
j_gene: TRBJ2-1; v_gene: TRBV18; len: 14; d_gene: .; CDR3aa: CASSPAGNRNEQFF